The sequence of this T cell receptor (beta chain) was determined in a study of blood T cell repertoires in COVID-19. Study context: Nucleic acid was either cDNA or gDNA, and it came from T cells, B-cell-depleted T cells, or PBMCs.

Germline-derived CDR1 and CDR2 are SGHRS and YFSETQ. V lost 4 bases to trimming and J lost 2 bases, with 13 bases between them. The CDR3 covers 15 residues. In the authors' workflow: The authors estimated nucleated cell counts from reference gene primer amplification. Produced via immunoSEQ multiplex PCR; TCRdb's table is partial and in-frame only. Clone size and the V and J calls come from that table; the DNA yielded D and trimming. Of 75,000 to 80,000 clones detected, 88% appear once; the ten largest clones hold under 55%. This clone was seen only once. This rearrangement joins TRBV5-1 to TRBJ1-5; TRBD1 might be the D (5 bases). The sequence was collected from a human donor in a cohort sampled during active COVID-19. Sequenced material: peripheral blood. CDR3 sequence: CASSLEGGGNQPQHF. CDR3 DNA: TGCGCCAGCAGCCTCGAAGGAGGGGGCAATCAGCCCCAGCATTTT.